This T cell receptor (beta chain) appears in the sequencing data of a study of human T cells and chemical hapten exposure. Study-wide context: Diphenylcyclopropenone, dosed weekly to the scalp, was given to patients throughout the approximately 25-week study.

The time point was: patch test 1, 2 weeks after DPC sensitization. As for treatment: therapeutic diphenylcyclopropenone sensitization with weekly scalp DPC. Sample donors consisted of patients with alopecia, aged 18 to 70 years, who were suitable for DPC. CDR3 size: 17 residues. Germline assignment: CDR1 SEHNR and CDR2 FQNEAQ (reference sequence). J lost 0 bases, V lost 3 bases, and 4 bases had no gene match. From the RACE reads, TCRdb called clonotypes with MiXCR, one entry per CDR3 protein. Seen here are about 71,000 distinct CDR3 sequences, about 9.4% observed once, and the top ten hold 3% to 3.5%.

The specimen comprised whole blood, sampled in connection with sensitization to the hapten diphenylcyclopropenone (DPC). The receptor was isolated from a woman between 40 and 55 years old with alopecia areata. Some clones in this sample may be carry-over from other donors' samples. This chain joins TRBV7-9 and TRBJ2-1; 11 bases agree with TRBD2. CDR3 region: CASSLTSGASSYNEQFF. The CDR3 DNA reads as TGTGCCAGCAGCTTGACTAGCGGGGCGAGCTCCTACAATGAGCAGTTCTTC.